A selection of T cell receptor beta chains follows, all from one sample in a study of Ad26.COV2.S vaccination and SARS-CoV-2 variants. Assay: immunoSEQ multiplex PCR; the TCRdb copy retains only in-frame clones and omits some. The table shows approximately 350,000 clones, with under 90% occurring only once. The sequencing used peripheral blood, collected in a trial of Ad26.COV2.S vaccine versus placebo. The receptors were sampled from a person between 18 and 65 years old who received the Ad26.COV2.S COVID-19 vaccine or a placebo. CDR3s include the opening cysteine and the closing phenylalanine or tryptophan. A D gene is named only where the DNA matches it firmly. Only some rows state a clone size, as once, few, many or a class for expanded clones.

.	.	TRBV6-4	TRBJ1-3	TGTGCCAGCAGTGTTTTGGCAGGGCAAATCCCTGGAAACACCATATATTTT	CASSVLAGQIPGNTIYF
.	TRBD2	TRBV7-9	TRBJ2-5	TGTGCCAGCAGCTCTCGACTAGCGGGGGAGCAAGAGACCCAGTACTTC	CASSSRLAGEQETQYF
.	TRBD1	TRBV6-5	TRBJ1-2	TGTGCCAGCAGTTTACCCGCGACAGGGACCGGCTACACCTTC	CASSLPATGTGYTF
.	.	TRBV10-3	TRBJ2-3	TGTGCCATCAGCGGCCTCAGCACAGATACGCAGTATTTT	CAISGLSTDTQYF
.	.	TRBV5-1	TRBJ2-2	TGCGCCAGCAGCTTACAGGGTCCCGGGGAGCTGTTTTTT	CASSLQGPGELFF
.	.	TRBV5-1	TRBJ1-3	TGCGCCAGCAGCCCGGGACCGAGCTCTGGAAACACCATATATTTT	CASSPGPSSGNTIYF
.	.	TRBV5-1	TRBJ1-1	TGCGCCAGCAGCTTGGCCGGGAGGGGCGCAGCTTTCTTT	CASSLAGRGAAFF
.	TRBD2	TRBV5-1	TRBJ2-1	TGCGCCAGCAGCTCGACTAGCGGTTCCGATGAGCAGTTCTTC	CASSSTSGSDEQFF
.	TRBD1	TRBV5-1	TRBJ1-2	TGCGCCAGCAGCTTGGACGGGACAGGGGGCTATGGCTACACCTTC	CASSLDGTGGYGYTF
.	.	TRBV2	TRBJ1-1	TGTGCCAGCAGTGTAGAGGGAGGTGGCACTGAAGCTTTCTTT	CASSVEGGGTEAFF
.	.	TRBV18	TRBJ2-7	TGTGCCAGCTCACCACTCCGGGACTTGCTCTACGAGCAGTACTTC	CASSPLRDLLYEQYF
.	.	TRBV6-5	TRBJ1-6	TGTGCCAGCAGTTACCGGGTTAATTCACCCCTCCACTTT	CASSYRVNSPLHF
.	TRBD2	TRBV2	TRBJ2-2	TGTGCCAGCGGCCCGGGACTAGCGACATCCACCGGGGAGCTGTTTTTT	CASGPGLATSTGELFF
.	TRBD1	TRBV19	TRBJ1-1	TGTGCCAGTAGGGAAAACAGGGGAAGGAACACTGAAGCTTTCTTT	CASRENRGRNTEAFF
once	.	TRBV5-5	TRBJ1-5	TGTGCCAGCAGCTTTTTCGATCAGCCCCAGCATTTT	CASSFFDQPQHF
once	.	TRBV14	TRBJ1-1	TGTGCCAGCAGCCAACTGTACGGTCGGACTTTCTTT	CASSQLYGRTFF
.	TRBD1	TRBV6-5	TRBJ2-4	TGTGCCAGCAGAGCAGGGGGCGGGATCAAAAACATTCAGTACTTC	CASRAGGGIKNIQYF
.	TRBD1	TRBV7-9	TRBJ2-1	TGTGCCAGCAGCTTAGCCGGGACAGGAGGAGGAAATGAGCAGTTCTTC	CASSLAGTGGGNEQFF
few	.	TRBV28	TRBJ2-7	TGTGCCAGCAGTTTATTTGGTGCCCCGAGCTCCTACGAGCAGTACTTC	CASSLFGAPSSYEQYF
.	.	TRBV5-4	TRBJ2-1	TGTGCCAGCAGCCACGACAGACACAATGAGCAGTTCTTC	CASSHDRHNEQFF
.	TRBD2	TRBV5-4	TRBJ2-3	TGTGCCAGCAGCTTGGAGAGGCGGGGGGGCGCAGATACGCAGTATTTT	CASSLERRGGADTQYF
.	TRBD1	TRBV19	TRBJ1-2	TGTGCCAGTAGTATTTCCCGGGACAGGGGTAACTATGGCTACACCTTC	CASSISRDRGNYGYTF
once	.	TRBV6-5	TRBJ2-5	TGTGCCAGCAGTCTTGCGGCAGTAGGGACCCAGTACTTC	CASSLAAVGTQYF
.	.	TRBV7-2	TRBJ2-7	TGTGCCAGCAGCAAGCGACGGCGGGTGACAACCTCCTACGAGCAGTACTTC	CASSKRRRVTTSYEQYF
.	.	TRBV7-2	TRBJ1-2	TGTGCCAGCAGCCCGCCGGGACTCCGCCTACCTAACTATGGCTACACCTTC	CASSPPGLRLPNYGYTF
.	TRBD1	TRBV7-9	TRBJ2-7	TGTGCCAGCAGCCTTATCCGGGACAGGGCCCACGAGCAGTACTTC	CASSLIRDRAHEQYF
.	TRBD2	TRBV7-2	TRBJ2-1	TGTGCCAGCAGCCTTATAGCGGGAGCCTACAATGAGCAGTTCTTC	CASSLIAGAYNEQFF
.	TRBD1	TRBV19	TRBJ1-4	TGTGCCAGTAGTACGACAGGGGTAGGAGAAAAACTGTTTTTT	CASSTTGVGEKLFF
.	.	TRBV3-1/TRBV3-2	TRBJ1-5	TGTGCCAGCAGCCAAGGGAAAGGGAGAAGCAATCAGCCCCAGCATTTT	CASSQGKGRSNQPQHF
.	.	TRBV24-1	TRBJ2-3	TGTGCCACCAGTGATGCTCCCCGGGTGGCGGGGCGGGGCAGCACAGATACGCAGTATTTT	CATSDAPRVAGRGSTDTQYF
.	.	TRBV4-2	TRBJ1-1	TGTGCCAGCAGCCAGGCCGACGGGACTGAAGCTTTCTTT	CASSQADGTEAFF
.	.	TRBV5-1	TRBJ1-1	TGCGCCAGCACCTCTACGGGGATCATGAACACTGAAGCTTTCTTT	CASTSTGIMNTEAFF
.	.	TRBV19	TRBJ1-2	TGTGCCAGTAGCCCGGGGGGTGTTATACATGGCTACACCTTC	CASSPGGVIHGYTF